One T cell receptor (beta chain) is described in this entry. This entry is derived from a study of blood T cell repertoires in COVID-19. TCRdb's table, derived via immunoSEQ multiplex PCR, lists solely in-frame clones and lacks some. This sample has approximately 130,000 clones, with roughly four fifths found just once. The CDR3 is 13 residues long. V lost 0 bases and J lost 3, with 5 bases in between. CDR1 is LGHDT, CDR2 YNNKEL, per germline (reference sequence). This chain uses TRBV3-1 (or the pseudogene TRBV3-2) with TRBJ1-1, with no clear D. Sequenced: peripheral blood. This sequence originates from a human donor in a cohort sampled during active COVID-19. Here the CDR3 DNA reads TGTGCCAGCAGCCAAGAAATAGACACTGAAGCTTTCTTT. Translated, it gives CASSQEIDTEAFF.